The subject of this entry is one TCR beta chain. Antigen: not known. The data derive from a study of response to subunit inactivated influenza vaccine. The germline V gene has CDR1 DFQATT and CDR2 SNEGSKA (reference sequence). CDR3 length: 17 residues. With 0 bases clipped from V and 5 bases from J, the junction kept 14 bases outside the gene matches. Study-level results: Each seasonal influenza vaccination, the authors suggested, recruits few new T cells.

TCRdb used MiXCR to reprocess the RT-PCR reads, holding one entry per CDR3 protein. The data show hundreds of thousands of distinct CDR3 sequences, with around 8% seen just once and about an eighth held by the top ten. Sequenced here: PBMCs from blood, sampled roughly 24 months after vaccination. V is TRBV20-1 and J is TRBJ2-7; TRBD1 matches 9 bases. This TCR came from a man aged 50 to 69 who received an inactivated influenza vaccine. This chain's CDR3 is CSARDGTFGTGRNEQYF. For the CDR3, the DNA is TGCAGTGCTAGAGACGGGACCTTCGGGACAGGGCGCAACGAGCAGTACTTC.